The text below deals with one T cell receptor (beta chain). A split of CD4+ cells into CD45RA+ naive and CD45RA-negative memory subsets was performed. CDR1 is SGHRS and CDR2 is YFSETQ in the germline V gene. Trimming shortened V by 0 bases and J by 3 bases, and 12 bases separated the two germline ends. The CDR3 is made up of 15 amino acids. These data originate in a study of shared clonotypes between healthy human individuals. Per the authors' pipeline: Owing to the provision of junction-only sequences devoid of quality scores by immunoSEQ, filtering differed. Using immunoSEQ multiplex PCR, the repertoire was profiled, and TCRdb retains in-frame clones only, with some absent. Clonal size and the V and J genes are those of that table, whereas D and trimming came from the DNA. Of more than 2 million clones in the sample, 95% are singletons; the top ten hold roughly 0.13%.

The receptor was isolated from a man between 18 and 29 years old in good health. The sample was naive CD4+ T cells sorted from blood. Subset denoted: CD45RA+ positively selected. This chain uses TRBV5-1 with TRBJ1-2, with D possibly matching TRBD1 (5 bases). CDR3 region: CASSLGSQGYYGYTF. CDR3 sequence (DNA): TGCGCCAGCAGCTTGGGGTCGCAGGGCTACTATGGCTACACCTTC.